The 12 T cell receptor beta chains given below trace back to one sample, sequenced in a study of blood T cell repertoires in COVID-19. TCRdb's table, derived via immunoSEQ multiplex PCR, lists solely in-frame clones and lacks some. The repertoire holds approximately 15,000 clones, with 89% as singletons. Sequencing was performed on peripheral blood. These receptors were collected from a human donor in a cohort sampled during active COVID-19.

The chain carries TRBV7-2 and TRBJ1-5; possible D gene TRBD1, 5 bases. CDR3 length: 16 residues. CDR1 is SGHTA, CDR2 FQGNSA, per germline. V was pared by 1 base and J by 4 bases, with 14 bases between. CDR3 in amino acids: CASSLEGGRGNQPQHF. DNA of the CDR3: TGTGCCAGCAGCTTAGAGGGAGGGAGGGGTAATCAGCCCCAGCATTTT.

The V and J genes are TRBV10-2 and TRBJ2-5; the D gene is possibly TRBD1 (5 bases). The CDR3 covers 14 residues. Germline V CDR1 and CDR2: WSHSY, SAAADI. V shed 6 bases and J shed 10 bases, with 21 bases lying between them. The CDR3 DNA is TGCGCCAGCAGCCCCCCGACAGTGTCTGGGGACCAGTACTTC. Translated: CASSPPTVSGDQYF.

The chain employs TRBV7-2 and TRBJ2-7, with D possibly TRBD2 on 6 matching bases. CDR1 and CDR2 (germline): SGHTA, FQGNSA. The CDR3 contains 16 residues. The ends were cut back, 5 bases at V and 4 bases at J, with 21 bases in the middle. The CDR3 protein is CASSRDLGGREYEQYF. For the CDR3, the DNA is TGTGCCAGCAGCAGGGACTTGGGTGGCAGGGAATACGAGCAGTACTTC.

The chain couples TRBV12-5 to TRBJ1-1, with D possibly being TRBD1 (6 bases). In germline, CDR1 is LGHNT, CDR2 FRNRAP. The CDR3 is 13 residues long. Trimming cost V 6 bases and J 10 bases, with 18 bases left between them. The CDR3 region is CASGLAGATLAFF. The CDR3, as DNA: TGTGCTAGTGGGCTAGCAGGGGCAACATTAGCTTTCTTT.

The CDR3 reads CASSRGFSGDNEKLFF. CDR3 bases: TGTGCCAGCAGCAGAGGATTCTCAGGGGATAATGAAAAACTGTTTTTT. The chain links TRBV7-6 to TRBJ1-4; TRBD1 might be the D (6 bases). The ends were cut back, 5 bases at V and 4 bases at J, with 17 bases in the middle. Germline CDR1 and CDR2: SGHVS and FNYEAQ. The CDR3 runs to 16 residues. The entire variable domain, with the rest obtained from reference TRBV7-6 and TRBJ1-4, is as follows: GAGVSQSPRYKVTKRGQDVALRCDPISGHVSLYWYRQALGQGPEFLTYFNYEAQQDKSGLPNDRFSAERPEGSISTLTIQRTEQRDSAMYRCASSRGFSGDNEKLFFGSGTQLSVL.

This clone appeared a single time. This sample also contains other DNA sequences that code for the same CDR3. The chain employs TRBV29-1 and TRBJ2-5, with D tentatively TRBD2 (6 bases). Germline V gene data show CDR1 as SQVTM and CDR2 as ANQGSEA. Trimming removed 3 bases from V and 10 bases from J, with 12 bases in between. The CDR3 spans 11 residues. As DNA, the CDR3 is TGCAGCGTTGACGGGGGACCCGTCCAGTACTTC. Its protein is CSVDGGPVQYF.

This clone was seen just once. The rearrangement links TRBV5-1 to TRBJ2-7; 8 positions match TRBD2. The CDR3 contains 13 residues. In germline, CDR1 is SGHRS, CDR2 YFSETQ. The junction had 6 bases not matched to a gene; V was cut back by 4 bases and J by 6 bases. CDR3 loop: CASSPGGGGEQYF. CDR3 in DNA: TGCGCCAGCAGCCCCGGGGGGGGAGGCGAGCAGTACTTC.

The chain employs TRBV5-1 and TRBJ1-2; weak D call: TRBD1 (6 bases). Germline V gives CDR1 SGHRS, CDR2 YFSETQ. The ends were cut back, 3 bases at V and 6 bases at J, with 15 bases in the middle. There are 14 residues in the CDR3. The CDR3 here is CASSSSGGANGYTF. The CDR3 coding sequence is TGCGCCAGCAGCTCCTCGGGGGGCGCCAATGGCTACACCTTC.

This chain links TRBV11-2 with TRBJ1-1, with D tentatively TRBD1 (6 bases). With 5 bases removed from V and 2 bases from J, the gap between germline ends came to 21 bases. The CDR3 covers 17 residues. The germline V gene has CDR1 SGHAT and CDR2 FQNNGV. DNA of the CDR3: TGTGCCAGCAGCCCGCGGGGGGCCGACGATATTAACACTGAAGCTTTCTTT. Amino acids: CASSPRGADDINTEAFF.

The chain uses TRBV2 and TRBJ1-6, with 7 bases fitting TRBD1. Germline CDR1 is SNHLY and CDR2 is FYNNEI. With 4 bases clipped from V and 10 bases from J, the junction kept 10 bases outside the gene matches. The CDR3 spans 15 residues. The CDR3 nucleotides read TGTGCCAGCAGTGCTGAACAGGGGAAGGAATCACCCCTCCACTTT. The encoded protein is CASSAEQGKESPLHF. The full variable domain, in which reference TRBV2 and TRBJ1-6 provide the parts outside the CDR3, is EPEVTQTPSHQVTQMGQEVILRCVPISNHLYFYWYRQILGQKVEFLVSFYNNEISEKSEIFDDQFSVERPDGSNFTLKIRSTKLEDSAMYFCASSAEQGKESPLHFGNGTRLTVT.

The chain joins TRBV13 to TRBJ2-7; 7 bases agree with TRBD1. The CDR3 is 15 amino acids. The germline V gene encodes CDR1 PRHDT and CDR2 FYEKMQ (reference sequence). V was clipped by 0 bases and J by 0 bases; unmatched bases: 2. The CDR3 protein is CASSLGQGDSYEQYF. DNA for the CDR3: TGTGCCAGCAGCTTAGGGCAGGGGGACTCCTACGAGCAGTACTTC. Drawing the rest from reference TRBV13 and TRBJ2-7, the complete variable domain is AAGVIQSPRHLIKEKRETATLKCYPIPRHDTVYWYQQGPGQDPQFLISFYEKMQSDKGSIPDRFSAQQFSDYHSELNMSSLELGDSALYFCASSLGQGDSYEQYFGPGTRLTVT.

The V call is TRBV7-6, the J call TRBJ1-2; 8 positions match TRBD1. The CDR3 runs 14 residues. V shed 5 bases and J 7 bases; nucleotides not matched to a gene: 9. The germline CDR1 and CDR2 sequences are SGHVS and FNYEAQ. The chain's CDR3 is CASSGGDRRRGYTF. The CDR3 DNA sequence: TGTGCCAGCAGCGGAGGGGACAGGCGGCGTGGCTACACCTTC.